These 9 T cell receptor beta chains share one sample of origin, sequenced in a study of blood T cell repertoires in COVID-19. Libraries were prepared by immunoSEQ multiplex PCR; TCRdb keeps only in-frame clonotypes and omits some of them. The sample has roughly 86,000 clones, approximately 89% seen once. The sequenced sample was peripheral blood. The source is a man aged 50 or older with active or convalescent COVID-19.

The chain links TRBV30 to TRBJ2-1; D is perhaps TRBD2 (6 bases). V lost 4 bases to trimming and J lost 0 bases, with 13 bases between them. CDR3 length equals 15 residues. Germline CDR1 is GTSNPN and CDR2 is SVGIG (reference sequence). DNA for the CDR3: TGTGCCTGGACCGGGACCGGGAGCTCCTACAATGAGCAGTTCTTC. Translated, it gives CAWTGTGSSYNEQFF.

V is TRBV7-2 and J is TRBJ2-1; 9 bases are shared with TRBD2. V shed 1 base and J 7 bases; nucleotides not matched to a gene: 14. Germline V gene sequence: CDR1 SGHTA, CDR2 FQGNSA. The CDR3 is 18 amino acids. This CDR3 reads CASSLGFTRGGAGNEQFF. Written as DNA, the CDR3 is TGTGCCAGCAGCTTAGGGTTTACTCGCGGGGGGGCGGGTAATGAGCAGTTCTTC.

A single count supports this clone. V is TRBV27 and J is TRBJ2-5; 8 bases fit TRBD1. From germline, CDR1 is MNHEY and CDR2 SMNVEV (reference sequence). V gave up 3 bases and J gave up 5 bases; unmatched junction bases: 8. The CDR3 spans 15 residues. Written as DNA, the CDR3 is TGTGCCAGCAGTTTTGGCAGGGGGCGCGGTGAGACCCAGTACTTC. Amino acids: CASSFGRGRGETQYF.

This chain links TRBV24-1 with TRBJ2-7; tentatively, D is TRBD2 (5 bases). The CDR3 is 12 residues long. Per the germline V gene, CDR1 is KGHDR and CDR2 is SFDVKD. V was pared by 9 bases and J by 3 bases, with 11 bases between. The CDR3 DNA follows: TGTGCCACCCCCGGCGGGTACTACGAGCAGTACTTC. Protein product: CATPGGYYEQYF.

The genes are TRBV6-5 and TRBJ2-2; 12 nucleotides align to TRBD1. Per the germline V gene, CDR1 is MNHEY and CDR2 is SVGAGI. This CDR3 is built from 16 residues. Trimming took 2 bases from V and 7 from J; bases not matched to a gene: 5. In nucleotides, the CDR3 is TGTGCCAGCAGTTACGTCGGGACAGGGGGCATCGGGGAGCTGTTTTTT. It specifies CASSYVGTGGIGELFF.

In its sample, this clone was seen once. This chain connects TRBV4-1 to TRBJ2-5; 16 nucleotides line up with TRBD2. V shed 3 bases, J shed 5 bases, and the junction held 6 bases outside the gene matches. The CDR3 is made up of 17 amino acids. The germline V gene encodes CDR1 MGHRA and CDR2 YSYEKL. CDR3 amino acids: CASSQGTSGGARETQYF. The CDR3 coding sequence is TGCGCCAGCAGCCAGGGGACTAGCGGGGGGGCGCGGGAGACCCAGTACTTC.

This clone was seen more than once but under ten times. The rearrangement uses TRBV18 and TRBJ2-5, with TRBD1 matching over 9 bases. Germline-derived CDR1 and CDR2 are KGHSH and LQKENI. V lost 6 bases to trimming and J lost 4 bases; unmatched junction nucleotides: 12. The CDR3 has 16 amino acids. The CDR3 region has the DNA TGTGCCAGCTCCTACATCGGGGACAGGGCTGGAGAGACCCAGTACTTC. Amino acid sequence: CASSYIGDRAGETQYF.

The chain has TRBV4-3 and TRBJ2-1; 7 bases fit TRBD1. Trimming removed 4 bases from V and 9 bases from J; junction bases left unmatched: 9. CDR3 length: 14 amino acids. The V gene's germline CDR1 is LGHNA and CDR2 YSLEER. The CDR3 loop reads CASSLLEGAGEQFF. For the CDR3, the DNA is TGCGCCAGCAGCCTCTTAGAGGGGGCGGGTGAGCAGTTCTTC.

This clone has a handful of counts. This chain links TRBV9 with TRBJ2-3, with a possible D match to TRBD2 (6 bases). Germline V gene sequence: CDR1 SGDLS, CDR2 YYNGEE. Trimming pared 2 bases from V and 0 bases from J, leaving 10 bases between. The CDR3 length is 15 residues. For the CDR3, the DNA is TGTGCCAGCAGCGTGCCAGGGACTAGCACAGATACGCAGTATTTT. Amino acid sequence: CASSVPGTSTDTQYF.